What follows is one T cell receptor beta chain and its context. Antigen unknown. The data were obtained in a study of shared clonotypes between healthy human individuals. Whole-study results and caveats: Sampling involved blood alone; tissue repertoires likely differ. In the sorted subsets, rarefaction showed sequencing was incomplete despite large depth.

The trim removed 8 bases at V and 0 bases at J, leaving 7 bases unmatched. CDR1 and CDR2 from the germline V gene are LGHNA and YNFKEQ. CDR3 size: 16 residues. Everyone who donated was a Caucasian adult who lived in Nashville, Tennessee. Libraries were prepared by immunoSEQ multiplex PCR; TCRdb keeps only in-frame clonotypes and omits some of them. The data show roughly 660,000 clones, about 90% seen once. The clonotype was recovered from a man aged 18-30 years in good health. Some clones in this sample may be carry-over from other donors' samples. The chain carries TRBV4-2 and TRBJ1-4, with 9 bases identical to TRBD1. The source material was memory CD8+ T cells from PBMCs. Described subset: CD45RO+ cells pooled with CCR7-negative TemRA cells. Written as DNA, the CDR3 is TGTGCCAGCGGGCTCCGGGACAGGGCAACTAATGAAAAACTGTTTTTT. It translates to CASGLRDRATNEKLFF.